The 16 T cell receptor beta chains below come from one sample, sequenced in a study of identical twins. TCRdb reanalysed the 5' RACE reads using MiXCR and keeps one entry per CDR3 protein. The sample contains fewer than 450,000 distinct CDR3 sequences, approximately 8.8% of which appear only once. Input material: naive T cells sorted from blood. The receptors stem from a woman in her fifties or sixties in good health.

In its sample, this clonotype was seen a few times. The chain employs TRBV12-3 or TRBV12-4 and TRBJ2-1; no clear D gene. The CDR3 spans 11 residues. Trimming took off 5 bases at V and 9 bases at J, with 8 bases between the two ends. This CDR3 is CASSPVGEQFF. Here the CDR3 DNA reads TGTGCCAGCAGTCCCGTCGGTGAGCAGTTCTTC.

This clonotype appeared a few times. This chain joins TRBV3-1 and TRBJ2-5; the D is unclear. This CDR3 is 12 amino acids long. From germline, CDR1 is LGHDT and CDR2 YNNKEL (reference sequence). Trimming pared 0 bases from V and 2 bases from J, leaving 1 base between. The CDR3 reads CASSQEQETQYF. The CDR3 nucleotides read TGTGCCAGCAGCCAAGAACAAGAGACCCAGTACTTC.

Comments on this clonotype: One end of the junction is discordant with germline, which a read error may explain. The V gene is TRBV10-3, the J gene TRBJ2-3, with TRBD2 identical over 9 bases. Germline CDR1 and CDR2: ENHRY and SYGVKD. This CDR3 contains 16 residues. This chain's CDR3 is CAFSNLPSGITDTQYF. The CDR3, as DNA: TGTGCCTTCAGCAACCTTCCTAGCGGGATCACAGATACGCAGTATTTT.

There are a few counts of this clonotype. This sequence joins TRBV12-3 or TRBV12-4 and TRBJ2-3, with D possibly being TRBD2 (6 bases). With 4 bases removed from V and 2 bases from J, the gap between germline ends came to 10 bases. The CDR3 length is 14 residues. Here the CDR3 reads CASSWGTLTDTQYF. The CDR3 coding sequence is TGTGCCAGCAGTTGGGGGACTCTCACAGATACGCAGTATTTT.

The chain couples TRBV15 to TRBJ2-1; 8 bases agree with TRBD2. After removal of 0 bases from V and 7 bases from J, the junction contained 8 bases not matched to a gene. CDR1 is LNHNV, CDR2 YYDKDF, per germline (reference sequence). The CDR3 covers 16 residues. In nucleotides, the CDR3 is TGTGCCACCAGCAGAGAGGGGGAACTAGCGGTGAATGAGCAGTTCTTC. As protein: CATSREGELAVNEQFF.

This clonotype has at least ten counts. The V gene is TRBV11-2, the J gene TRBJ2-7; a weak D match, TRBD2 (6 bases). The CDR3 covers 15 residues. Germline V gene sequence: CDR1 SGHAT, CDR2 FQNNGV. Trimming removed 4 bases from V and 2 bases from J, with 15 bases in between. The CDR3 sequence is CASSSAPGDTYEQYF. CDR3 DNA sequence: TGTGCCAGCAGCTCGGCTCCGGGAGATACCTACGAGCAGTACTTC. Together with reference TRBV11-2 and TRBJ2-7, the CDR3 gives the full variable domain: EAGVAQSPRYKIIEKRQSVAFWCNPISGHATLYWYQQILGQGPKLLIQFQNNGVVDDSQLPKDRFSAERLKGVDSTLKIQPAKLEDSAVYLCASSSAPGDTYEQYFGPGTRLTVT.

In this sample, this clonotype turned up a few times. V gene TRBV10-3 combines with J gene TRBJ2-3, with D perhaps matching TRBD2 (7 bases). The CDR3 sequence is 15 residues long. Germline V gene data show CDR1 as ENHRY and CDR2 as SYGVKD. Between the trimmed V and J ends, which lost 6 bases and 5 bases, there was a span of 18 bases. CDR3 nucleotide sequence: TGTGCCATCAGCCCAATAGGGGGGGCGAGAGATACGCAGTATTTT. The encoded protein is CAISPIGGARDTQYF.

Written as DNA, the CDR3 is TGTGCCAGCAGAGGGAGGCGGGTGCCGGTGGGCGATGAGCAGTTCTTC. Its translation: CASRGRRVPVGDEQFF. The V call is TRBV11-2, the J call TRBJ2-1; D possibly corresponds to TRBD2 (6 bases). The V gene lost 6 bases and the J gene lost 8 bases, with 23 bases spanning the gap. CDR3 length: 16 amino acids. From germline, CDR1 is SGHAT and CDR2 FQNNGV.

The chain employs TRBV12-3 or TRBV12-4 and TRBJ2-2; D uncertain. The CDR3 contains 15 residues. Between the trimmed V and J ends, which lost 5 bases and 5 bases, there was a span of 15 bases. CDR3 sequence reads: CASSPGQPITGELFF. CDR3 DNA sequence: TGTGCCAGCAGTCCCGGGCAACCAATTACCGGGGAGCTGTTTTTT.

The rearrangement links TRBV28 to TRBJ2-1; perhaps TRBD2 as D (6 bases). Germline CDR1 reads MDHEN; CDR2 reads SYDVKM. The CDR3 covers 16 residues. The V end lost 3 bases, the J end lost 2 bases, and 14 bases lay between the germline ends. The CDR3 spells CASSFRTGGPYNEQFF. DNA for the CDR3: TGTGCCAGCAGTTTCAGGACTGGAGGGCCCTACAATGAGCAGTTCTTC. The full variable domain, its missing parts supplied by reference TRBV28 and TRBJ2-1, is DVKVTQSSRYLVKRTGEKVFLECVQDMDHENMFWYRQDPGLGLRLIYFSYDVKMKEKGDIPEGYSVSREKKERFSLILESASTNQTSMYLCASSFRTGGPYNEQFFGPGTRLTVL.

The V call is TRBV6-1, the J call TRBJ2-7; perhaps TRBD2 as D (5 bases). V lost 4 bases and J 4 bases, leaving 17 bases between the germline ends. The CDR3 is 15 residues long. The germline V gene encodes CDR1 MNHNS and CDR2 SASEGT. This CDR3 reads CASSASSISAYEQYV. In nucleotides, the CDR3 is TGTGCCAGCAGTGCGTCGAGTATTAGCGCTTACGAGCAGTACGTC.

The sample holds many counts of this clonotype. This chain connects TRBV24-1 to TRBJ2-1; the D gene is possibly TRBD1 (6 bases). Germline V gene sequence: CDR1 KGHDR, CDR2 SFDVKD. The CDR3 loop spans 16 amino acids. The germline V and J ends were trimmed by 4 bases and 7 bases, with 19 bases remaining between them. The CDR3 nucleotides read TGTGCCACCAGTGACGCAGCCCTGGGACAAAGGAATGAGCAGTTCTTC. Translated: CATSDAALGQRNEQFF.

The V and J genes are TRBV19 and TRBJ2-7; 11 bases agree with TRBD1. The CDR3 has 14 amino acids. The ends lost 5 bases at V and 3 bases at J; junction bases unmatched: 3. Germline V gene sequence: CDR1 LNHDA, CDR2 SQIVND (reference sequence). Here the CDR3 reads CASSSGTGGYEQYF. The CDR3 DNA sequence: TGTGCCAGTAGTTCTGGGACAGGGGGCTACGAGCAGTACTTC.

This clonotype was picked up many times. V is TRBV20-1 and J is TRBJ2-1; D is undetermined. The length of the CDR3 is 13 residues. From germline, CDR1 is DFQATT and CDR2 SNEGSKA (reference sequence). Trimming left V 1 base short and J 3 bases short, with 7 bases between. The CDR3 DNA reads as TGCAGTGCTAGAGTGATAGGCTACAATGAGCAGTTCTTC. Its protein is CSARVIGYNEQFF.

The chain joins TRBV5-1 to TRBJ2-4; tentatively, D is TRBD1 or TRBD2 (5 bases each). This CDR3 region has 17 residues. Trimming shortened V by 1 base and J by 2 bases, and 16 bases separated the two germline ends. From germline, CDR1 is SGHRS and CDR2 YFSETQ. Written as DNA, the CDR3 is TGCGCCAGCAGCTTGTATGTGGGGACGTCTACCAAAAACATTCAGTACTTC. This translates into CASSLYVGTSTKNIQYF.

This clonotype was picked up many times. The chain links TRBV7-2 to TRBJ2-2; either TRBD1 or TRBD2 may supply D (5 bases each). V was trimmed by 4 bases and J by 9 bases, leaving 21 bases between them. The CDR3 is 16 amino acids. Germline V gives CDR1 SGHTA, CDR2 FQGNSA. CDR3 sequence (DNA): TGTGCCAGCAGCTCCCTCCAGGGACGGACCCGGCGGGAGCTGTTTTTT. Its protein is CASSSLQGRTRRELFF.